This T cell receptor beta chain was observed in a study of T cell responses to AZD1222 COVID-19 vaccine. Study overall: Pooled together were second doses at about 4 or about 12 weeks.

As concerns this clone: The target antigen is unknown.

Sequencing was performed with immunoSEQ multiplex PCR; in TCRdb, only in-frame clones are kept and a portion is missing. The sample records around 100,000 clones, roughly 86% being singletons. The study's findings and limits: The donors showed a predominance of white British ancestry and of females, with possible underestimation of clonal diversity. Among spike-specific TCRs, nearly half reportedly target unmutated variant regions.

Germline lookup yields CDR1 SGHKS and CDR2 YYEKEE (reference sequence). The CDR3 sequence is 15 residues long. Trimming removed 1 base from V and 4 bases from J, with 15 bases in between. This sequence joins TRBV5-5 and TRBJ2-7; D not resolved. The input for sequencing was peripheral blood, taken on day 0 of AZD1222 vaccination. The origin of this receptor is an adult in good health. The CDR3 here is CASSLKSVGTYEQYF. The CDR3 DNA reads as TGTGCCAGCAGCTTGAAGTCGGTGGGTACGTACGAGCAGTACTTC.